This is a list of T cell receptor beta chains from one sample in a study of control samples from healthy donors and cancer patients. The method was immunoSEQ multiplex PCR; TCRdb's version includes in-frame clones alone and lacks a portion of them. The sample lists 350,000 to 450,000 clones; about 93% were seen once. The specimen sequenced was PBMCs. The receptors come from a man between 35 and 55 years old with head and neck cancer. CDR3s include the opening cysteine and the closing phenylalanine or tryptophan.

TRBV19	TRBJ2-3	CASSIAFDTQYF
TRBV19	TRBJ1-5	CASLRPKRRVINQPQHF
TRBV21-1	TRBJ1-1	CASSKRGSEAFF
TRBV7-8	TRBJ1-2	CASSLDRLYGYTF
TRBV2	TRBJ1-6	CASSETVSGFYSYNSPLHF
TRBV6-6	TRBJ2-2	CASTPAGELFF
TRBV4-3	TRBJ1-2	CASSRRAADGYTF
TRBV19	TRBJ1-3	CASGYSNSGNTIYF
TRBV4-3	TRBJ2-1	CASSQDLGHSAQFF
TRBV5-1	TRBJ2-7	CASSLAGNYEQYF
TRBV5-1	TRBJ2-3	CASTYLGQGSVTDTQYF
TRBV28	TRBJ2-7	CASSTRRGTSGRRFYEQYF
TRBV30	TRBJ2-5	CAWSVTGQVQETQYF
TRBV7-9	TRBJ2-2	CANRGLAGTNTGELFF
TRBV28	TRBJ1-5	CASKVGGTGKQPQHF
TRBV10-3	TRBJ1-1	CAIKGPMNTEAFF